The 26 T cell receptor beta chains below were found in one sample sequenced in a study of T cell responses to AZD1222 COVID-19 vaccine. The repertoire was sequenced with immunoSEQ multiplex PCR; TCRdb's copy has only in-frame clones and lacks some. In the table there are some 130,000 clones, approximately 92% of which are singletons. This specimen was peripheral blood, taken 28 days after the second AZD1222 dose. Every receptor here comes from an adult who received the AZD1222 COVID-19 vaccine.

CDR3 DNA: TGTGCCAGCAGTTCCCCGGGACAGGTTTACAATCAGCCCCAGCATTTT. Residues: CASSSPGQVYNQPQHF. The chain links TRBV6-2 or TRBV6-3 to TRBJ1-5; 8 nucleotides line up with TRBD1. The CDR3 has 16 residues. CDR1 is MNHEY, CDR2 SVGEGT, per germline. Unmatched junction bases numbered 8, after V lost 4 bases and J lost 3 bases.

This clone was recorded once. V usage is TRBV5-1 and J usage is TRBJ2-5, with 11 bases fitting TRBD2. V lost 4 bases to trimming and J lost 5 bases; unmatched junction nucleotides: 19. The germline V gene has CDR1 SGHRS and CDR2 YFSETQ. The CDR3 is 19 amino acids. CDR3 amino acids: CASSPVFALSGREGETQYF. CDR3 DNA: TGCGCCAGCAGCCCGGTTTTCGCTCTTAGCGGGAGGGAGGGCGAGACCCAGTACTTC.

This clone has a single count. The gene calls are TRBV5-4 and TRBJ2-1, with no clear D. V shed 4 bases and J shed 4 bases, with 15 bases lying between them. The V gene's germline CDR1 is SGHNT and CDR2 YYREEE (reference sequence). The CDR3 has 15 residues. CDR3: CASSPKTYQYNEQFF. In nucleotides, the CDR3 is TGTGCCAGCAGCCCCAAAACCTACCAGTACAATGAGCAGTTCTTC.

J is TRBJ1-2 and V is TRBV27, with 7 bases that match TRBD1. CDR3 length: 15 amino acids. V lost 6 bases and J lost 2; bases outside the gene matches: 9. Germline V gene sequence: CDR1 MNHEY, CDR2 SMNVEV (reference sequence). CDR3 residues: CASRPSDRANYGYTF. The CDR3 region has the DNA TGTGCCAGCAGACCCAGCGACAGGGCGAACTATGGCTACACCTTC.

In its sample, this clone was seen once. V gene TRBV5-5 combines with J gene TRBJ2-1; 9 nucleotides match TRBD1. Germline V gives CDR1 SGHKS, CDR2 YYEKEE (reference sequence). This CDR3 region has 15 residues. Trimming removed 0 bases from V and 8 bases from J; junction bases left unmatched: 6. This CDR3 is CASSLAGQGRDEQFF. Here the CDR3 DNA reads TGTGCCAGCAGCTTGGCAGGACAGGGGAGGGATGAGCAGTTCTTC.

This CDR3 is CAWSAAGNTIYF. The CDR3 DNA reads as TGTGCCTGGAGTGCGGCTGGAAACACCATATATTTT. This sequence joins TRBV30 and TRBJ1-3; D is unclear. The germline V and J ends were trimmed by 1 base and 2 bases, with 3 bases remaining between them. The CDR3 runs to 12 residues. Germline V CDR1 and CDR2: GTSNPN, SVGIG (reference sequence).

This clone turned up a few times. The chain links TRBV5-6 to TRBJ2-5; 9 bases map to TRBD1. After removal of 3 bases from V and 2 bases from J, the junction contained 11 bases not matched to a gene. This CDR3 region has 17 residues. Germline V gene sequence: CDR1 SGHDT, CDR2 YYEEEE. The CDR3 spells CASSSQGAVVWQETQYF. The CDR3 nucleotides read TGTGCCAGCAGCTCACAGGGGGCGGTAGTGTGGCAAGAGACCCAGTACTTC.

This clone has more than one count but fewer than ten. As DNA, the CDR3 is TGTGCCAGCAGCTTAATGGGGGGCTATGGCTACACCTTC. Its translation is CASSLMGGYGYTF. The chain employs TRBV7-2 and TRBJ1-2; weak D call: TRBD1 (5 bases). The CDR3 totals 13 residues. Germline CDR1 and CDR2: SGHTA and FQGNSA. V gave up 2 bases and J gave up 4 bases, with 8 bases separating them.

The chain recombines TRBV4-2 with TRBJ1-4; 9 bases map to TRBD1. The CDR3 sequence is 16 residues long. Germline-derived CDR1 and CDR2 are LGHNA and YNFKEQ. The V segment lost 4 bases and the J segment 4 bases; nucleotides outside the gene matches: 7. CDR3 in amino acids: CASSPTPGQGNEKLFF. CDR3 DNA sequence: TGTGCCAGCAGCCCCACTCCGGGACAGGGTAATGAAAAACTGTTTTTT.

This clone was seen a handful of times. The chain is built from TRBV13 and TRBJ2-2; 12 positions agree with TRBD1. This CDR3 spans 16 amino acids. CDR1 PRHDT and CDR2 FYEKMQ come from the germline V gene (reference sequence). J gave up 2 bases and V 5 bases, and 3 bases lay outside the gene matches. Here the CDR3 reads CASSTGTGGNTGELFF. The DNA for the CDR3 is TGTGCCAGCAGCACCGGGACAGGGGGCAACACCGGGGAGCTGTTTTTT.

The genes are TRBV28 and TRBJ1-3; D is unclear. V gave up 3 bases and J gave up 7 bases, with 13 bases separating them. This CDR3 is built from 14 residues. Germline V gene sequence: CDR1 MDHEN, CDR2 SYDVKM. In DNA, the CDR3 is TGTGCCAGCAGTTTGAACGGGGTGAGGAACACCATATATTTT. It is translated as CASSLNGVRNTIYF.

This chain links TRBV6-2 or TRBV6-3 with TRBJ2-7; possible D gene TRBD1, 6 bases. Per germline, CDR1 MNHEY and CDR2 SVGEGT. V was pared by 4 bases and J by 4 bases, with 14 bases between. This CDR3 is built from 14 residues. The CDR3 DNA is TGTGCCAGCAGTTTTACAGGGTATTCGTACGAGCAGTACTTC. Translated, it gives CASSFTGYSYEQYF.

The chain is built from TRBV5-5 and TRBJ2-3, with 14 bases matching TRBD2. Germline V gene sequence: CDR1 SGHKS, CDR2 YYEKEE (reference sequence). Trimming at V came to 1 base and at J to 4 bases, leaving 2 bases not matched to a gene. This CDR3 is 16 amino acids long. CDR3 sequence reads: CASSLRGLAGADTQYF. Written as DNA, the CDR3 is TGTGCCAGCAGCTTGAGGGGACTAGCGGGAGCAGATACGCAGTATTTT.

This clone was found once. The CDR3 sequence: CASSYTGVGNTIYF. The CDR3 DNA reads as TGTGCCAGCAGTTATACAGGGGTCGGAAACACCATATATTTT. The J gene is TRBJ1-3, the V gene TRBV28; 7 bases match TRBD1. From germline, CDR1 is MDHEN and CDR2 SYDVKM. J gave up 4 bases and V 4 bases, and 4 bases lay outside the gene matches. This CDR3 has 14 residues.

The chain joins TRBV18 to TRBJ2-7; D uncertain. With 2 bases removed from V and 4 bases from J, the gap between germline ends came to 15 bases. Per the germline V gene, CDR1 is KGHSH and CDR2 is LQKENI. The CDR3 is made up of 15 amino acids. CDR3: CASSPGIAKGYEQYF. CDR3 sequence (DNA): TGTGCCAGCTCACCAGGGATAGCCAAAGGTTACGAGCAGTACTTC.

The chain joins TRBV5-1 to TRBJ2-4; D tentatively reads TRBD1 or TRBD2 (5 bases each). V shed 1 base and J shed 5 bases, with 16 bases lying between them. This CDR3 has 16 residues. Germline V gene sequence: CDR1 SGHRS, CDR2 YFSETQ. CDR3 in DNA: TGCGCCAGCAGCTTGTTTCTTGGGGACGGGGAAAACATTCAGTACTTC. Its translation is CASSLFLGDGENIQYF.

The genes are TRBV3-1 (or the pseudogene TRBV3-2) and TRBJ1-6; no definite D call. This CDR3 has 15 amino acids. V was shortened by 0 bases and J by 11 bases, with 14 bases between the two germline ends. Germline loops: CDR1 LGHDT, CDR2 YNNKEL (reference sequence). CDR3 sequence: CASSQEPDGLTPLHF. CDR3 nucleotide sequence: TGTGCCAGCAGCCAAGAGCCGGATGGGCTTACACCCCTCCACTTT.

There are a few counts of this clone. The chain carries TRBV30 and TRBJ1-3, with D perhaps matching TRBD1 (6 bases). This CDR3 has 13 residues. CDR1 and CDR2 from the germline V gene are GTSNPN and SVGIG (reference sequence). Trimming cost V 5 bases and J 3 bases, with 11 bases left between them. The CDR3 here is CAWCTGFGNTIYF. In DNA, the CDR3 is TGTGCCTGGTGTACAGGGTTTGGAAACACCATATATTTT.

This chain connects TRBV5-1 to TRBJ1-1; unclear D gene. V dropped 2 bases and J dropped 0 bases, with 5 bases sitting between them. The CDR3 extends over 13 amino acids. Germline V gives CDR1 SGHRS, CDR2 YFSETQ. Written as DNA, the CDR3 is TGCGCCAGCAGCTTAGGGATGAACACTGAAGCTTTCTTT. This codes for CASSLGMNTEAFF.

The chain couples TRBV7-2 to TRBJ1-6; D uncertain. CDR3 length equals 15 residues. Germline CDR1 SGHTA, CDR2 FQGNSA. Trimming took 4 bases from V and 8 from J, leaving 15 bases between them. The CDR3 sequence is CASSSQSGLDSPLHF. The CDR3 coding sequence is TGTGCCAGCAGCTCCCAATCCGGGTTGGATTCACCCCTCCACTTT.

This rearrangement joins TRBV9 to TRBJ2-2; D ambiguous. The CDR3 runs to 15 residues. Between the trimmed V and J ends, which lost 5 bases and 9 bases, there was a span of 20 bases. Germline-derived CDR1 and CDR2 are SGDLS and YYNGEE. This CDR3 reads CASSFGDSSFRELFF. The CDR3 region has the DNA TGTGCCAGCAGTTTTGGGGATTCCTCGTTCAGGGAGCTGTTTTTT.

The chain combines TRBV13 with TRBJ1-2; weak D call: TRBD1 (6 bases). Between the trimmed V and J ends, which lost 1 base and 5 bases, there was a span of 20 bases. The CDR3 covers 17 residues. Per germline, CDR1 PRHDT and CDR2 FYEKMQ (reference sequence). The CDR3 DNA reads as TGTGCCAGCAGCTTAGTTGCAGGGGCGAGGTCTTTATATGGCTACACCTTC. It translates to CASSLVAGARSLYGYTF.

The chain links TRBV7-3 to TRBJ2-6; possible D gene TRBD2, 5 bases. Germline CDR1 reads SGHTA; CDR2 reads FQGTGA. This CDR3 is 17 amino acids long. Trimming removed 1 base from V and 3 bases from J, with 13 bases in between. CDR3 nucleotides: TGTGCCAGCAGCTTAAGTCGGGTAGGGAGTGGGGCCAACGTCCTGACTTTC. Translation gives CASSLSRVGSGANVLTF.

The chain is built from TRBV6-5 and TRBJ2-5; TRBD2 might be the D (5 bases). From germline, CDR1 is MNHEY and CDR2 SVGAGI. CDR3 length: 15 amino acids. The V end was cut by 5 bases, the J end by 3 bases, with 16 bases between. The DNA of the CDR3 is TGTGCCAGCAGTCGTAGCAGTAGCGCAGAAGAGACCCAGTACTTC. It translates to CASSRSSSAEETQYF.

This chain uses TRBV7-2 with TRBJ2-5, with a weak D call TRBD2 (7 bases). This CDR3 comprises 16 residues. Trimming cost V 8 bases and J 4 bases, with 23 bases left between them. Per the germline V gene, CDR1 is SGHTA and CDR2 is FQGNSA. CDR3 loop: CASQIWGGAESETQYF. CDR3 bases: TGTGCCAGCCAAATTTGGGGGGGGGCCGAATCAGAGACCCAGTACTTC.

The V call is TRBV7-2, the J call TRBJ2-1; 7 bases agree with TRBD1. V dropped 6 bases and J dropped 3; count of bases not matched to a gene: 5. The CDR3 extends over 14 amino acids. The germline V gene has CDR1 SGHTA and CDR2 FQGNSA. CDR3: CASSQTGNYNEQFF. The DNA for the CDR3 is TGTGCCAGCAGTCAGACAGGGAACTACAATGAGCAGTTCTTC.